These 13 T cell receptor beta chains originate from one sample sequenced in a study of PD-L1 blockade in urothelial cancer. Specified time point: pretreatment peripheral blood. TCRdb's copy holds only in-frame clones and misses some; the assay was immunoSEQ multiplex PCR. The sample shows some 56,000 clones, over 75% of them seen only once. This specimen was PBMCs, taken around atezolizumab (anti-PD-L1) treatment. The receptors originated from a man in his sixties or seventies with urothelial cancer.

The chain is built from TRBV19 and TRBJ2-5; the match to TRBD2 covers 7 bases. The CDR3 has 15 residues. CDR1 is LNHDA and CDR2 is SQIVND in the germline V gene (reference sequence). J gave up 1 base and V 0 bases, and 2 bases lay outside the gene matches. This CDR3 reads CASSIDRGVQETQYF. Here the CDR3 DNA reads TGTGCCAGTAGTATAGACCGGGGGGTCCAAGAGACCCAGTACTTC.

This clone was seen a handful of times. The chain has TRBV27 and TRBJ1-5; D is ambiguous. The CDR3 spans 15 residues. The V end was cut by 3 bases, the J end by 5 bases, with 14 bases between. Germline CDR1 is MNHEY and CDR2 is SMNVEV (reference sequence). CDR3 residues: CASSFSGSRHQPQHF. CDR3 coding DNA: TGTGCCAGCAGTTTTTCGGGGAGCCGGCATCAGCCCCAGCATTTT.

V gene TRBV5-1 combines with J gene TRBJ2-1, with TRBD2 matching 7 bases. Germline CDR1 and CDR2: SGHRS and YFSETQ. Germline trimming cut 3 bases from V and 6 bases from J; bases unmatched to any gene: 9. This CDR3 has 15 residues. CDR3 DNA sequence: TGCGCCAGCAGCTCCGGGACTATGCCCTCCAATGAGCAGTTCTTC. This encodes CASSSGTMPSNEQFF.

This chain joins TRBV29-1 and TRBJ2-7; no reliable D call. The CDR3 totals 11 residues. V lost 3 bases and J 3 bases, leaving 6 bases between the germline ends. Germline V CDR1 and CDR2: SQVTM, ANQGSEA. CDR3 nucleotides: TGCAGCGTTGACACATTCTACGAGCAGTACTTC. Protein: CSVDTFYEQYF.

The gene calls are TRBV7-2 and TRBJ2-1; 12 bases map to TRBD2. Trimming removed 5 bases from V and 0 bases from J; junction bases left unmatched: 2. The CDR3 is 16 amino acids. Per the germline V gene, CDR1 is SGHTA and CDR2 is FQGNSA. In DNA form, the CDR3 reads TGTGCCAGCAGCCAGACTAGCGGGAGCTCCTACAATGAGCAGTTCTTC. Translated: CASSQTSGSSYNEQFF.

The V and J genes are TRBV29-1 and TRBJ1-2, with TRBD1 matching over 7 bases. The germline gives CDR1 SQVTM, CDR2 ANQGSEA. V shed 0 bases, J shed 7 bases, and the junction held 11 bases outside the gene matches. CDR3 size: 15 residues. This CDR3 reads CSVEESGRGRSGYTF. The CDR3 coding sequence is TGCAGCGTTGAAGAATCAGGCAGGGGGAGAAGTGGCTACACCTTC.

The genes are TRBV5-6 and TRBJ2-7; TRBD2 agrees at 8 bases. Trimming at V came to 4 bases and at J to 2 bases, leaving 11 bases not matched to a gene. The CDR3 runs 16 residues. From germline, CDR1 is SGHDT and CDR2 YYEEEE. The DNA for the CDR3 is TGTGCCAGCAGCAGGACCTTGACTAGCGCCGCCTACGAGCAGTACTTC. It specifies CASSRTLTSAAYEQYF.

This clone came up once. The germline gene is not matched at one end of the junction; a read error may be the cause. J is TRBJ2-1 and V is TRBV7-7; possible D gene TRBD1, 5 bases. Germline V lookup: CDR1 SSHAT, CDR2 FNYEAQ (reference sequence). This CDR3 is 14 amino acids long. The CDR3 loop reads CASSPAGHPNEQFF. Here the CDR3 DNA reads TGTGCTAGCAGCCCGGCAGGGCATCCCAATGAGCAGTTCTTC.

This chain uses TRBV10-3 with TRBJ2-2, with TRBD1 identical over 9 bases. The CDR3 is 14 amino acids. Per germline, CDR1 ENHRY and CDR2 SYGVKD. V shed 6 bases and J 3 bases; nucleotides not matched to a gene: 2. CDR3 protein: CAISDRGYTGELFF. The CDR3 bases are TGTGCCATCAGCGACAGGGGGTACACCGGGGAGCTGTTTTTT.

J is TRBJ2-5 and V is TRBV13; 7 bases are a match to TRBD2. J was trimmed by 1 base and V by 1 base; bases with no gene match: 9. The germline V gene encodes CDR1 PRHDT and CDR2 FYEKMQ (reference sequence). This CDR3 has 17 residues. Here the CDR3 reads CASSLEGSGYTQETQYF. The DNA for the CDR3 is TGTGCCAGCAGCTTAGAAGGTAGCGGGTACACCCAAGAGACCCAGTACTTC.

The V and J genes are TRBV10-3 and TRBJ2-1; 7 bases match TRBD2. Unmatched junction bases numbered 2, after V lost 6 bases and J lost 0 bases. The germline V gene has CDR1 ENHRY and CDR2 SYGVKD. This CDR3 has 14 amino acids. The CDR3 DNA follows: TGTGCCATCAGCTGGGGGGGCTCCTACAATGAGCAGTTCTTC. The encoded protein is CAISWGGSYNEQFF.

This chain connects TRBV4-1 to TRBJ2-2; the match to TRBD2 covers 10 bases. The J segment lost 0 bases and the V segment lost 6 bases, leaving 7 bases of the junction unmatched. CDR3 length: 17 amino acids. In germline, CDR1 is MGHRA, CDR2 YSYEKL. Written as DNA, the CDR3 is TGCGCCAGCAGACAGGGACTAGCGATCGCGAACACCGGGGAGCTGTTTTTT. It encodes CASRQGLAIANTGELFF.

V is TRBV19 and J is TRBJ2-5; possibly TRBD1 for D (8 bases). The CDR3 sequence is 15 residues long. The ends were cut back, 4 bases at V and 5 bases at J, with 17 bases in the middle. The germline gives CDR1 LNHDA, CDR2 SQIVND (reference sequence). CDR3: CASSTQQGGWETQYF. CDR3 nucleotide sequence: TGTGCCAGTAGTACACAACAGGGGGGGTGGGAGACCCAGTACTTC.